The rows below give T cell receptor beta chains drawn from one sample of a study of blood T cell repertoires in COVID-19. TCRdb's copy holds only in-frame clones and misses some; the assay was immunoSEQ multiplex PCR. The repertoire has about 240,000 clones, approximately 82% of them found once; the top ten carry about 1.9%. Sequencing was performed on peripheral blood. Receptors originate from a young man who had recovered from COVID-19. Each CDR3 is given with its conserved first and last residue. A D gene is named only where the DNA matches it firmly. Size is stated for part of the rows, as once, few or many counts, or as a class when the clone is expanded.

abundance	len	d_gene	v_gene	j_gene	CDR3aa	CDR3nt
-	16	-	TRBV4-1	TRBJ1-6	CASSQEPGVSHSPLHF	TGCGCCAGCAGCCAAGAACCAGGGGTTAGTCATTCACCCCTCCACTTT
-	15	TRBD1	TRBV3-1/TRBV3-2	TRBJ2-7	CASSLNRDRRSEQYF	TGTGCCAGCAGCCTTAACCGGGACAGGCGTTCCGAGCAGTACTTC
-	17	TRBD2	TRBV5-6	TRBJ2-3	CASSLQASGAYTDTQYF	TGTGCCAGCAGCTTACAGGCTAGCGGGGCCTACACAGATACGCAGTATTTT
-	15	TRBD1	TRBV2	TRBJ2-7	CASSEDRGRSYEQYF	TGTGCCAGCAGTGAAGACAGGGGGCGCTCCTACGAGCAGTACTTC
-	14	TRBD2	TRBV2	TRBJ2-3	CASSGLAGADTQYF	TGTGCCAGCAGCGGACTAGCGGGTGCAGATACGCAGTATTTT
-	14	-	TRBV5-1	TRBJ1-4	CASSSSSTNEKLFF	TGCGCCAGCAGCTCGTCCAGTACAAATGAAAAACTGTTTTTT
-	17	TRBD2	TRBV11-3	TRBJ2-1	CASSLAGGLAGGNEQFF	TGTGCCAGCAGCTTAGCCGGGGGACTAGCGGGGGGAAATGAGCAGTTCTTC
-	15	-	TRBV6-5	TRBJ1-2	CASVGGIPRVYGYTF	TGTGCCAGCGTGGGGGGGATCCCGCGGGTCTATGGCTACACCTTC
-	15	-	TRBV9	TRBJ1-4	CASSVEGATNEKLFF	TGTGCCAGCAGCGTCGAGGGGGCAACTAATGAAAAACTGTTTTTT
-	15	TRBD1	TRBV29-1	TRBJ2-5	CSVAGTGEYGETQYF	TGCAGCGTAGCCGGGACAGGGGAATACGGAGAGACCCAGTACTTC
-	16	-	TRBV11-2	TRBJ2-1	CASSPPGATAYNEQFF	TGTGCCAGCAGCCCCCCAGGGGCCACGGCCTACAATGAGCAGTTCTTC
-	15	TRBD2	TRBV6-6	TRBJ2-7	CASSRRGGSSYEQYF	TGTGCCAGCAGTAGGCGGGGAGGGAGCTCCTACGAGCAGTACTTC
-	12	TRBD2	TRBV2	TRBJ2-5	CASRAGGETQYF	TGTGCCAGCAGGGCGGGGGGTGAGACCCAGTACTTC
-	15	TRBD2	TRBV18	TRBJ2-1	CASSSTSGGEWEQFF	TGTGCCAGCTCATCGACTAGCGGGGGGGAGTGGGAGCAGTTCTTC
few	16	TRBD2	TRBV11-3	TRBJ2-1	CASSLGMGPAGDEQFF	TGTGCCAGCAGCTTAGGTATGGGGCCGGCGGGGGACGAGCAGTTCTTC
-	14	TRBD2	TRBV5-1	TRBJ2-5	CASSWTREVETQYF	TGCGCCAGCAGCTGGACTAGGGAGGTAGAGACCCAGTACTTC
-	14	-	TRBV18	TRBJ2-5	CASSPPASFGTQYF	TGTGCCAGCTCACCACCCGCCAGTTTTGGGACCCAGTACTTC
-	15	-	TRBV6-5	TRBJ2-5	CASNEYGGPVETQYF	TGTGCCAGCAACGAGTACGGGGGGCCAGTTGAGACCCAGTACTTC
-	14	TRBD1	TRBV18	TRBJ1-1	CASSRDSDKTEAFF	TGTGCCAGCTCACGGGACAGCGACAAAACTGAAGCTTTCTTT
-	14	-	TRBV4-1	TRBJ1-5	CASSQDLFDQPQHF	TGCGCCAGCAGCCAAGATTTATTTGATCAGCCCCAGCATTTT
-	16	TRBD2	TRBV11-2	TRBJ2-5	CASSLLAGGPGETQYF	TGTGCCAGCAGCTTATTGGCGGGGGGGCCAGGAGAGACCCAGTACTTC
-	14	TRBD1	TRBV11-2	TRBJ2-2	CASSVQGATGELFF	TGTGCCAGCAGCGTACAGGGGGCCACCGGGGAGCTGTTTTTT
-	15	-	TRBV19	TRBJ2-2	CASIAGPRSTGELFF	TGTGCCAGTATCGCGGGCCCCAGGAGCACCGGGGAGCTGTTTTTT
-	14	-	TRBV3-1/TRBV3-2	TRBJ2-3	CASSQGTSTDTQYF	TGTGCCAGCAGCCAAGGTACTAGCACAGATACGCAGTATTTT
-	13	-	TRBV19	TRBJ1-4	CASSPGTSEKLFF	TGTGCCAGTAGTCCCGGGACAAGTGAAAAACTGTTTTTT
-	12	-	TRBV13	TRBJ1-2	CASSLNEYGYTF	TGTGCCAGCAGCTTAAACGAGTATGGCTACACCTTC
-	14	-	TRBV4-1	TRBJ1-1	CASSQVDSLAEAFF	TGCGCCAGCAGCCAAGTCGACAGTTTGGCTGAAGCTTTCTTT
-	14	-	TRBV6-5	TRBJ2-5	CASKTTGWGETQYF	TGTGCCAGCAAGACTACAGGGTGGGGAGAGACCCAGTACTTC
-	15	-	TRBV2	TRBJ1-3	CASSEANRSGGTIYF	TGTGCCAGCAGTGAGGCCAACCGCTCTGGAGGCACCATATATTTT
-	16	TRBD2	TRBV24-1	TRBJ2-5	CATSGSGLAFQETQYF	TGTGCCACCAGTGGTTCGGGACTAGCCTTCCAAGAGACCCAGTACTTC
once	15	-	TRBV4-2	TRBJ2-2	CASSQVTDLSGELFF	TGTGCCAGCAGCCAAGTGACAGATTTGAGCGGGGAGCTGTTTTTT
-	15	-	TRBV6-1	TRBJ1-4	CASSEVRTVNEKLFF	TGTGCCAGCAGTGAAGTAAGGACAGTTAATGAAAAACTGTTTTTT
-	15	-	TRBV27	TRBJ1-6	CASSRTRENNSPLHF	TGTGCCAGCAGCCGAACCAGGGAAAATAATTCACCCCTCCACTTT
-	13	TRBD1	TRBV12-3/TRBV12-4	TRBJ2-7	CASSPGQAGEQYF	TGTGCCAGCAGTCCGGGACAGGCAGGGGAGCAGTACTTC